This T cell receptor beta chain was observed in a study of T cell responses to AZD1222 COVID-19 vaccine. Germline assignment: CDR1 MDHEN and CDR2 SYDVKM. V shed 8 bases and J 6 bases; nucleotides not matched to a gene: 10. The CDR3 totals 16 residues. Method: immunoSEQ multiplex PCR; TCRdb's copy keeps in-frame clones and lacks some. The sample has about 55,000 clones, around 90% seen once. This sequence joins TRBV28 and TRBJ1-6; 10 bases map to TRBD1. Sequences were derived from peripheral blood, sampled on day 0 of AZD1222 vaccination. This receptor was taken from an adult in good health. The CDR3: CASGMGQGLGNSPLHF. For the CDR3, the DNA is TGTGCCAGCGGAATGGGACAGGGGCTGGGTAATTCACCCCTCCACTTT.